What follows are 26 T cell receptor beta chains derived from one specimen sequenced in a study of blood T cell repertoires in COVID-19. TCRdb's table, derived via immunoSEQ multiplex PCR, lists solely in-frame clones and lacks some. Among 450,000 to 500,000 clones, 87% were seen once, and the ten largest hold roughly 0.7%. Sequenced input: PBMCs or T cells enriched from blood (not recorded which). Receptor source: a woman under 30 who had recovered from COVID-19.

The chain joins TRBV9 to TRBJ2-3; 7 bases agree with TRBD2. Per germline, CDR1 SGDLS and CDR2 YYNGEE. V shed 1 base and J 4 bases; nucleotides not matched to a gene: 6. The CDR3 is 15 amino acids. The CDR3 protein is CASSVMAGEADTQYF. CDR3 coding DNA: TGTGCCAGCAGCGTAATGGCGGGGGAAGCAGATACGCAGTATTTT. Full variable domain (remainder filled in from reference TRBV9 and TRBJ2-3): DSGVTQTPKHLITATGQRVTLRCSPRSGDLSVYWYQQSLDQGLQFLIQYYNGEERAKGNILERFSAQQFPDLHSELNLSSLELGDSALYFCASSVMAGEADTQYFGPGTRLTVL.

V usage is TRBV30 and J usage is TRBJ2-5, with 8 bases matching TRBD1. V gave up 4 bases and J gave up 4 bases; unmatched junction bases: 5. The CDR3 runs 13 residues. Germline loops: CDR1 GTSNPN, CDR2 SVGIG (reference sequence). The CDR3 nucleotides read TGTGCCTGGAATAAGGGGACAGGAGAGACCCAGTACTTC. Its protein is CAWNKGTGETQYF.

This clone was observed a handful of times. The V call is TRBV3-1 (or the pseudogene TRBV3-2), the J call TRBJ1-2; possible D gene TRBD1, 5 bases. CDR3 length equals 13 residues. The ends were cut back, 3 bases at V and 4 bases at J, with 9 bases in the middle. From germline, CDR1 is LGHDT and CDR2 YNNKEL (reference sequence). CDR3 sequence: CASSQGRLYGYTF. In DNA, the CDR3 is TGTGCCAGCAGCCAGGGGCGCCTCTATGGCTACACCTTC.

The chain employs TRBV19 and TRBJ2-7; D gene ambiguous. The CDR3 runs 15 residues. Germline values: CDR1 LNHDA, CDR2 SQIVND (reference sequence). Trimming cost V 3 bases and J 4 bases, with 16 bases left between them. The CDR3 sequence is CASSMSGMPLYEQYF. DNA of the CDR3: TGTGCCAGTAGTATGTCTGGCATGCCTTTGTACGAGCAGTACTTC.

The chain links TRBV7-7 to TRBJ2-7; 8 bases match TRBD1. Losses at the gene ends were 5 bases for V and 0 bases for J; bases not matched to a gene: 6. The germline gives CDR1 SSHAT, CDR2 FNYEAQ (reference sequence). There are 15 residues in the CDR3. As DNA, the CDR3 is TGTGCCAGCAGCCCCGGACAGGGCTTCTCCTACGAGCAGTACTTC. It translates to CASSPGQGFSYEQYF.

On this clone itself: The same CDR3 arises from other DNA sequences in this sample as well. This chain connects TRBV5-1 to TRBJ2-5; D might be TRBD2 (5 bases). The length of the CDR3 is 15 residues. Trimming pared 0 bases from V and 2 bases from J, leaving 11 bases between. Germline CDR1 and CDR2: SGHRS and YFSETQ. CDR3 region: CASSLGGTGQETQYF. The CDR3 DNA sequence: TGCGCCAGCAGCTTGGGTGGAACGGGGCAAGAGACCCAGTACTTC.

The chain uses TRBV30 and TRBJ2-1, with 12 positions matching TRBD2. The V and J ends lost 2 bases and 7 bases, in that order; junction bases with no gene match: 9. The CDR3 is 16 amino acids. CDR1 GTSNPN and CDR2 SVGIG come from the germline V gene (reference sequence). The CDR3 region is CAWSPVLAGGLNEQFF. The CDR3 DNA reads TGTGCCTGGAGTCCAGTCCTAGCGGGGGGGCTTAATGAGCAGTTCTTC.

The chain has TRBV5-1 and TRBJ2-3; D perhaps matches TRBD2 (5 bases). The V end was cut by 4 bases, the J end by 7 bases, with 10 bases between. Looked up from germline, CDR1 is SGHRS and CDR2 is YFSETQ. The CDR3 is 12 residues long. The CDR3 sequence: CASSPPDYTQYF. The CDR3, as DNA: TGCGCCAGCAGCCCCCCGGACTATACGCAGTATTTT.

The V call is TRBV5-5, the J call TRBJ1-5, with 12 bases matching TRBD1. V dropped 4 bases and J dropped 0; count of bases not matched to a gene: 14. This CDR3 has 20 residues. Germline values: CDR1 SGHKS, CDR2 YYEKEE (reference sequence). In nucleotides, the CDR3 is TGTGCCAGCAGCCCCCGGGACAGGGGGCTTGAAACGTATAGCAATCAGCCCCAGCATTTT. As protein: CASSPRDRGLETYSNQPQHF.

The chain is built from TRBV29-1 and TRBJ2-7; 10 bases are a match to TRBD1. Trimming at V came to 4 bases and at J to 4 bases, leaving 4 bases not matched to a gene. The CDR3 contains 13 residues. Germline lookup yields CDR1 SQVTM and CDR2 ANQGSEA. CDR3 bases: TGCAGCGTTGTGACAGGGGGCTCTTACGAGCAGTACTTC. Its translation: CSVVTGGSYEQYF.

The chain recombines TRBV5-1 with TRBJ2-1; D may be TRBD1 (6 bases). The ends were cut back, 0 bases at V and 6 bases at J, with 10 bases in the middle. This CDR3 has 14 residues. Germline V lookup: CDR1 SGHRS, CDR2 YFSETQ. Here the CDR3 DNA reads TGCGCCAGCAGCTTGGCGGACAGACCCAATGAGCAGTTCTTC. Translated: CASSLADRPNEQFF.

The CDR3 region has the DNA TGTGCCTTGATAGACGGAGGCACTGAAGCTTTCTTT. Translating it yields CALIDGGTEAFF. The V gene is TRBV30, the J gene TRBJ1-1; D is unresolved. V dropped 7 bases and J dropped 4 bases, with 13 bases sitting between them. The CDR3 extends over 12 amino acids. The germline gives CDR1 GTSNPN, CDR2 SVGIG (reference sequence). Filled out from reference TRBV30 and TRBJ1-1, the complete variable domain reads SQTIHQWPATLVQPVGSPLSLECTVEGTSNPNLYWYRQAAGRGLQLLFYSVGIGQISSEVPQNLSASRPQDRQFILSSKKLLLSDSGFYLCALIDGGTEAFFGQGTRLTVV.

In its sample, this clone was seen a few times. The V gene is TRBV5-1, the J gene TRBJ1-3; 7 positions agree with TRBD1. The V segment lost 3 bases and the J segment 0 bases; nucleotides outside the gene matches: 3. This CDR3 is built from 15 residues. Per the germline V gene, CDR1 is SGHRS and CDR2 is YFSETQ. CDR3 nucleotide sequence: TGCGCCAGCAGCTCGGGACAGTACTCTGGAAACACCATATATTTT. Translated, it gives CASSSGQYSGNTIYF.

The V and J genes are TRBV7-9 and TRBJ1-2; the D is unclear. Trimming left V 4 bases short and J 0 bases short, with 9 bases between. CDR1 is SEHNR, CDR2 FQNEAQ, per germline (reference sequence). This CDR3 is 14 amino acids long. CDR3: CASSSHSTNYGYTF. DNA of the CDR3: TGTGCCAGCAGCTCCCACAGTACTAACTATGGCTACACCTTC. The full variable domain, completed using reference TRBV7-9 and TRBJ1-2, is DTGVSQNPRHKITKRGQNVTFRCDPISEHNRLYWYRQTLGQGPEFLTYFQNEAQLEKSRLLSDRFSAERPKGSFSTLEIQRTEQGDSAMYLCASSSHSTNYGYTFGSGTRLTVV.

The chain has TRBV7-2 and TRBJ2-3, with D possibly being TRBD2 (5 bases). The CDR3 totals 16 residues. The V gene's germline CDR1 is SGHTA and CDR2 FQGNSA. Trimming left V 2 bases short and J 9 bases short, with 21 bases between. CDR3 in amino acids: CASSLIFMRAAWTQYF. CDR3 nucleotides: TGTGCCAGCAGCTTAATTTTCATGAGGGCGGCGTGGACGCAGTATTTT.

This chain joins TRBV25-1 and TRBJ2-7; a possible D gene is TRBD2 (7 bases). V lost 8 bases to trimming and J lost 7 bases, with 21 bases between them. Per germline, CDR1 MGHDK and CDR2 SYGVNS. The CDR3 sequence is 14 residues long. Here the CDR3 reads CASGVEGGVKEQYF. The CDR3 nucleotides read TGTGCCAGCGGGGTAGAGGGGGGGGTGAAGGAGCAGTACTTC.

The V and J genes are TRBV19 and TRBJ2-3, with 7 bases lining up with TRBD2. Germline CDR1 reads LNHDA; CDR2 reads SQIVND (reference sequence). The CDR3 loop spans 16 amino acids. Germline trimming cut 3 bases from V and 3 bases from J; bases unmatched to any gene: 9. The CDR3 region is CASSIFGGGETDTQYF. The CDR3 DNA follows: TGTGCCAGTAGTATTTTCGGCGGGGGAGAAACAGATACGCAGTATTTT. Filled out from reference TRBV19 and TRBJ2-3, the complete variable domain reads DGGITQSPKYLFRKEGQNVTLSCEQNLNHDAMYWYRQDPGQGLRLIYYSQIVNDFQKGDIAEGYSVSREKKESFPLTVTSAQKNPTAFYLCASSIFGGGETDTQYFGPGTRLTVL.

Notes on this clone: The same CDR3 is also encoded by other DNA sequences in this sample. V usage is TRBV5-1 and J usage is TRBJ1-2; no reliable D call. This CDR3 region has 13 residues. The germline V gene encodes CDR1 SGHRS and CDR2 YFSETQ. V lost 0 bases to trimming and J lost 5 bases, with 8 bases between them. CDR3 sequence reads: CASSLGPSYGYTF. DNA of the CDR3: TGCGCCAGCAGCTTGGGGCCATCTTATGGCTACACCTTC.

This sequence joins TRBV7-3 and TRBJ2-2, with TRBD1 identical over 8 bases. This CDR3 is 16 amino acids long. Germline CDR1 reads SGHTA; CDR2 reads FQGTGA. With V trimmed by 3 bases and J by 2 bases, 5 bases remained unmatched. The CDR3 loop reads CASSFSTGANTGELFF. The CDR3 region has the DNA TGTGCCAGCAGCTTTTCGACAGGGGCCAACACCGGGGAGCTGTTTTTT. Full variable domain (rest looked up from reference TRBV7-3 and TRBJ2-2): GAGVSQTPSNKVTEKGKYVELRCDPISGHTALYWYRQSLGQGPEFLIYFQGTGAADDSGLPNDRFFAVRPEGSVSTLKIQRTERGDSAVYLCASSFSTGANTGELFFGEGSRLTVL.

This CDR3 is CASSYSREVNYEQYF. CDR3 DNA sequence: TGTGCCAGCAGTTACTCGAGGGAGGTTAACTACGAGCAGTACTTC. This chain uses TRBV6-5 with TRBJ2-7; tentative D call: TRBD2 (6 bases). Trimming cost V 0 bases and J 3 bases, with 12 bases left between them. This CDR3 has 15 residues. CDR1 and CDR2 (germline): MNHEY, SVGAGI.

This rearrangement joins TRBV21-1 to TRBJ2-7; the DNA was not compared with TRBD1, the D call given in the table. TRBV21-1 is a pseudogene locus. CDR3 length: 15 amino acids. The CDR3 coding sequence is TGTGCCAGCAGCTCGCGGACAGATTTACCCTACGAGCAGTACTTC. The encoded protein is CASSSRTDLPYEQYF.

As DNA, the CDR3 is TGTGCCAGCAGTGCCTACAGGGCCGGCGAGCAGTACTTC. Its protein is CASSAYRAGEQYF. V is TRBV27 and J is TRBJ2-7, with a possible D match to TRBD1 (6 bases). The ends were cut back, 5 bases at V and 6 bases at J, with 14 bases in the middle. The CDR3 spans 13 residues. CDR1 and CDR2 from the germline V gene are MNHEY and SMNVEV (reference sequence).

For the CDR3, the DNA is TGCGCCAGCATCCCACCGGGGGAATTTTCACCCCTCCACTTT. Translated: CASIPPGEFSPLHF. The chain uses TRBV23-1 and TRBJ1-6; possibly TRBD1 for D (5 bases). TRBV23-1 falls under the ORF class, with uncertain function. Trimming took 7 bases from V and 9 from J, leaving 16 bases between them. This CDR3 has 14 residues.

The CDR3 bases are TGTGCCAGCAGTTTATCGGTCGGGGAAAAACTGTTTTTT. Its protein is CASSLSVGEKLFF. The rearrangement joins TRBV27 to TRBJ1-4, with unresolved D. This CDR3 contains 13 residues. Trimming left V 0 bases short and J 8 bases short, with 7 bases between. The germline gives CDR1 MNHEY, CDR2 SMNVEV (reference sequence). Variable domain in full (rest from reference TRBV27 and TRBJ1-4): EAQVTQNPRYLITVTGKKLTVTCSQNMNHEYMSWYRQDPGLGLRQIYYSMNVEVTDKGDVPEGYKVSRKEKRNFPLILESPSPNQTSLYFCASSLSVGEKLFFGSGTQLSVL.

The chain has TRBV4-1 and TRBJ2-7; no clear D gene. The CDR3 covers 12 residues. Germline CDR1 reads MGHRA; CDR2 reads YSYEKL. The germline V and J ends were trimmed by 5 bases and 7 bases, with 12 bases remaining between them. CDR3 DNA: TGCGCCAGCAGCTTCCCGTCCAGTGAGCAGTACTTC. Protein product: CASSFPSSEQYF.

The chain has TRBV19 and TRBJ1-1; D is perhaps TRBD1 (6 bases). There are 15 residues in the CDR3. The germline V gene encodes CDR1 LNHDA and CDR2 SQIVND (reference sequence). The V and J ends lost 0 bases and 3 bases respectively, with 11 bases between them. DNA of the CDR3: TGTGCCAGTAGTATAGATAGGGCAGGGGACACTGAAGCTTTCTTT. Its translation: CASSIDRAGDTEAFF.